Listed here are 9 T cell receptor beta chains from one sample, sequenced in a study of technical replicates of blood from four donors. TCRdb keeps only in-frame clones here, not all; method: immunoSEQ multiplex PCR. The sample lists 75,000 to 90,000 clones; approximately 92% were seen once. The sequenced sample consisted of T cells isolated from PBMCs. The receptors derive from a human donor in good health.

V gene TRBV19 combines with J gene TRBJ1-1; D unresolved. The V gene's germline CDR1 is LNHDA and CDR2 SQIVND (reference sequence). This CDR3 is built from 13 residues. V lost 5 bases and J 1 base, leaving 8 bases between the germline ends. CDR3 in DNA: TGTGCCAGTAGTTGGCTGCCGAACACTGAAGCTTTCTTT. It is translated as CASSWLPNTEAFF.

The J gene is TRBJ1-2, the V gene TRBV7-9, with D possibly matching TRBD1 (6 bases). CDR3 length: 15 amino acids. V lost 1 base, J lost 0 bases, and 9 bases lay in between. CDR1 SEHNR and CDR2 FQNEAQ come from the germline V gene (reference sequence). The CDR3 spells CASSLGGTTNYGYTF. CDR3 sequence (DNA): TGTGCCAGCAGCTTAGGGGGGACAACTAACTATGGCTACACCTTC.

J is TRBJ2-2 and V is TRBV5-4; tentative D call: TRBD2 (6 bases). This CDR3 is 19 amino acids long. Per the germline V gene, CDR1 is SGHNT and CDR2 is YYREEE (reference sequence). V lost 4 bases and J lost 1, with 23 bases in between. The chain's CDR3 is CASSLSDPVSGWNTGELFF. CDR3 DNA: TGTGCCAGCAGCCTATCGGACCCCGTTAGCGGATGGAACACCGGGGAGCTGTTTTTT.

CDR3 in DNA: TGTGCCAGTAACGAAGGGCAGGGGGGGAACACTGAAGCTTTCTTT. As protein: CASNEGQGGNTEAFF. The chain joins TRBV19 to TRBJ1-1; 7 nucleotides line up with TRBD1. The germline V gene encodes CDR1 LNHDA and CDR2 SQIVND (reference sequence). The CDR3 is made up of 15 amino acids. Unmatched junction bases numbered 9, after V lost 7 bases and J lost 1 base.

The chain carries TRBV27 and TRBJ2-5, with D perhaps TRBD1 (6 bases). The germline V gene encodes CDR1 MNHEY and CDR2 SMNVEV (reference sequence). V was trimmed by 5 bases and J by 1 base, leaving 14 bases between them. The CDR3 totals 15 residues. The CDR3 sequence: CASSATGVPQETQYF. The CDR3 nucleotides are TGTGCCAGCAGTGCGACAGGTGTCCCCCAAGAGACCCAGTACTTC.

A single count supports this clone. V usage is TRBV28 and J usage is TRBJ1-2; D possibly corresponds to TRBD1 (5 bases). Deletions cut 6 bases from V and 6 bases from J, with 11 bases between. The CDR3 is 12 residues long. The germline V gene has CDR1 MDHEN and CDR2 SYDVKM. CDR3 sequence reads: CASSYSGNGYTF. Written as DNA, the CDR3 is TGTGCCAGCAGCTATTCAGGGAATGGCTACACCTTC.

This clone appeared a few times. This chain connects TRBV29-1 to TRBJ1-1, with TRBD1 as a possible D gene (5 bases). The CDR3 has 14 residues. Germline V gene sequence: CDR1 SQVTM, CDR2 ANQGSEA. Trimming cost V 3 bases and J 4 bases, with 15 bases left between them. The CDR3 DNA is TGCAGCGTTGAGAGAGATCGACAGACCACTGAAGCTTTCTTT. Protein sequence: CSVERDRQTTEAFF.

The count of this clone is one. The chain is built from TRBV28 and TRBJ2-3; tentatively, D is TRBD1 (5 bases). The CDR3 extends over 14 amino acids. CDR1 is MDHEN and CDR2 is SYDVKM in the germline V gene. V dropped 4 bases and J dropped 2 bases, with 10 bases sitting between them. CDR3 loop: CASSSGLYTDTQYF. The CDR3 region has the DNA TGTGCCAGCAGTTCAGGGTTGTACACAGATACGCAGTATTTT.

V and J are TRBV10-1 and TRBJ1-3, with no clear D. Trimming took off 4 bases at V and 0 bases at J, with 7 bases between the two ends. The V gene's germline CDR1 is WNHNN and CDR2 SYGVQD (reference sequence). CDR3 size: 14 residues. The CDR3 DNA follows: TGCGCCAGCAGTGGAGGGAGCTCTGGAAACACCATATATTTT. Translated: CASSGGSSGNTIYF.